The T cell receptor beta chain described here comes from a study of Graves' ophthalmopathy and Graves' hyperthyroidism (dated by TCRdb to between 2018 and 2020). For the wider study: Peripheral blood was collected at initial diagnosis, before any treatment. In total, around 130 blood samples were TCR-sequenced: 40 to 45 ophthalmopathy, some 75 hyperthyroidism and approximately 17 hyperthyroidism-to-ophthalmopathy patients. The study used TCR beta repertoire signatures to distinguish Graves' ophthalmopathy from Graves' hyperthyroidism and to predict progression to ophthalmopathy. To explore V-J signatures that separate ophthalmopathy from hyperthyroidism, a discovery set of about a hundred patients was enrolled, consisting of 43 with ophthalmopathy and approximately 57 with stable hyperthyroidism. The independent validation cohort included approximately 19 hyperthyroidism patients plus 17 patients who later progressed from hyperthyroidism to ophthalmopathy. T-cell repertoires of thyroid tissue and blood were compared in 5 or 6 hyperthyroidism patients. Following sampling, methimazole starting at 30 mg daily was administered to hyperthyroidism patients, and high-dose intravenous methylprednisolone was administered to ophthalmopathy patients. The paper's findings and limits, for the study overall: In validation, the model predicted ophthalmopathy progression with over 60% sensitivity and roughly 72% specificity; more than ten predicted patients were CT-confirmed with GO in a median of 6.5 months. In cross-validation, the 13-signature model distinguished ophthalmopathy from stable hyperthyroidism with approximately 85% sensitivity and around 81% specificity, and in the test set the corresponding values were roughly 80% and 76%. Sample size was not predetermined statistically, and investigators were not blinded to group allocation. Most of the expanded thyroid clonotypes with a frequency above 0.001 were also detected in blood, and it was suggested that the thyroid immune response may be reflected by blood repertoires.

V loses 3 bases, J loses 0 bases, and the germline ends lie 10 bases apart. Taken from the germline V gene, the CDR1 and CDR2 loops are SGHRS and YFSETQ. Including cysteine and phenylalanine, the CDR3 has 16 amino acids. Just CDR3 DNA is preserved here, 48 bases in frame from base 1. Hyperthyroidism was defined as stable when no progression to ophthalmopathy occurred within 18 months of follow-up. Hyperthyroidism patients were newly diagnosed, with disease duration under 2 months, and aged 18 to 65 years. Patients were excluded if they had other autoimmune diseases, uncontrolled infections, pregnancy or lactation. Clinical symptoms, serum thyroxine, TRAb, thyroid ultrasound and orbital computed tomography were used for diagnosis. Using Ficoll-Paque density gradient centrifugation, PBMCs were isolated from less than 11 ml of fresh peripheral blood. Trizol reagent was used to extract the total RNA, and its quality was then checked on an Agilent 2100 Bioanalyzer.

This clonotype was detected ten times or more. There is no known antigen for this receptor. There are no base qualities to consult, and no much larger clone falls within one base. TCR beta CDR3 regions were amplified from RNA transcripts for repertoire sequencing. The first round of RT-PCR was done with HTBI primers and the Qiagen OneStep RT-PCR kit, and was followed by a second round of multiplex PCR, then size selection and purification. Sequencing of the libraries was carried out on an Illumina HiSeq2000 in paired-end mode with 100 bp reads. In the paper's pipeline: SOAPnuke was used to process the reads, removing any read that contained adapters or uncalled bases, had a mean Phred below 15, or lacked an exact match to the constant primer or identifier. COPE v1.2.5 was used to merge the high-quality paired reads. Unique nucleotide sequences were defined as clonotypes and aligned to IMGT TRB V, D and J references using MiTCR v1.1. The analysis was limited to V-J combinations with a frequency above 0.0001, which together covered 99.2% of repertoires. For each V-J combination, a TCR clonal expansion and chaos score was defined as the ratio of F50 clonal expansion to chaos observed in the TCRdist matrix. Welch's t-statistics and random forest were used to reduce features to 13 V-J combinations, which were fed into a naive Bayes classifier. Thyroid-blood repertoire similarity was quantified with the Morisita-Horn index. TCRdb ran its own pipeline on the public reads, namely fastp trimming at Q25 and MiXCR clone calling, and kept in-frame beta chains. CDR3 protein duplicates are merged, each entry listing the most common genes and DNA. The V and J calls and clone size come from TCRdb's table, not from the authors' own analysis. The sample table records some 350,000 distinct CDR3 sequences; about 18% of these occur just once. The top ten clones comprise 2% to 3% of the sample.

This TCR came from an adult woman with stable Graves' hyperthyroidism. The chain is made from TRBV5-1 and TRBJ2-6; TRBD2 could be the D gene, as 5 bases match. The specimen sequenced was peripheral blood. The DNA sequence reads TGCGCCAGCAGCTCACCTCGGGGCTCTGGGGCCAACGTCCTGACTTTC. Translated, this gives CASSSPRGSGANVLTF.